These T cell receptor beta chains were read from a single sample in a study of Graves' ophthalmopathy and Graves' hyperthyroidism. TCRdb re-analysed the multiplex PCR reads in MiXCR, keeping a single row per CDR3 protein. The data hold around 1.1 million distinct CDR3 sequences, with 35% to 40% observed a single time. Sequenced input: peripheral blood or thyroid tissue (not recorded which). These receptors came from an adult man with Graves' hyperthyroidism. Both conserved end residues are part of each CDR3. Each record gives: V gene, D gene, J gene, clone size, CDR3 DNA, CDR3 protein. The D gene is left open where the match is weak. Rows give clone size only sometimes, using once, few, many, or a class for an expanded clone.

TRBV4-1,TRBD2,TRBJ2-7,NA,TGCGCCAGCAGCTCCGGGACTACTAAAGGCTACGAGCAGTACTTC,CASSSGTTKGYEQYF
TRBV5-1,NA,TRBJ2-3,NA,TGCGCCAGCAGCTGGACCAATGGATTTATCGCAGATACGCAGTATTTT,CASSWTNGFIADTQYF
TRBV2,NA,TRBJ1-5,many,TGTGCCAGCAGTGGCAGGGTCCCGTTTCAGCCCCAGCATTTT,CASSGRVPFQPQHF
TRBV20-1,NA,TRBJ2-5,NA,TGCAGTGCTGGAGAAATGATGGAGACCCAGTACTTC,CSAGEMMETQYF
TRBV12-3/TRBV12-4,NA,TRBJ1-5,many,TGTGCCAGCAGTTTGATGGCCGGCGATCAGCCCCAGCATTTT,CASSLMAGDQPQHF
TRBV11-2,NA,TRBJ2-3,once,TGTGCCAGCAGCTGGGTTCTGGGAGGGGGCCCGAATCAGCCCCAGTATTTT,CASSWVLGGGPNQPQYF
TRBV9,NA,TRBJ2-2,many,TGTGCCAGCAGCCCCCACACCTCGAACACCGGGGAGCTGTTTTTT,CASSPHTSNTGELFF
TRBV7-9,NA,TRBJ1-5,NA,TGTGCCAGCAGCTTCCCTGGCGGGCAGGCCCGTCTGCCCCAGCATTTT,CASSFPGGQARLPQHF
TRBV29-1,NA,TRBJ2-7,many,TGCAGCGTTTCGGGCCCCACCTACGAGCAGTACTTC,CSVSGPTYEQYF
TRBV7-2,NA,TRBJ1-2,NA,TGTGCCAGCAGCTTTAGCATCGGGATCTATGGCTACACCTTC,CASSFSIGIYGYTF
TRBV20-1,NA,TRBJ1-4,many,TGCAGTGCTAGAGTACCGGGTGGGGGATTAGGCGAAAAACTGTTTTTT,CSARVPGGGLGEKLFF
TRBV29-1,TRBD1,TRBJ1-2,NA,TGCAGCGTTGGACAGGGTCTTGCTGGCTACACCTTC,CSVGQGLAGYTF
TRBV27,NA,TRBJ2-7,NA,TGTGCCAGCAGTTTAGAGGGTATCGGGTCCTACGAGCAGTACTTC,CASSLEGIGSYEQYF
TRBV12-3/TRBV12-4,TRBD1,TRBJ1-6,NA,TGTGCCAGCTCCCCGACAGGGGAGGATTCACCCCTCCACTTT,CASSPTGEDSPLHF
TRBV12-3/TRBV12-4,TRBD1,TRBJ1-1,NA,TGTGCCAGCAGTCCAAACAGGGGGCTAGGCACTGAAGCTTTCTTT,CASSPNRGLGTEAFF
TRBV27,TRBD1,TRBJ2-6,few,TGTGCCAGCCGGGGGACAGGGGTCAACGTCCTGACTTTC,CASRGTGVNVLTF
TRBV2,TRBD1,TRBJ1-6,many,TGTGCCAGCAGAGGGGACAGTAATTCACCCCTCCACTTT,CASRGDSNSPLHF
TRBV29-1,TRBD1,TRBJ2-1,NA,TGCAGCATCGCCGGGACAGGGTACAATGAGCAGTTCTTC,CSIAGTGYNEQFF